This passage covers 17 T cell receptor beta chains from one sample sequenced in a study of blood T cells in healthy people across ages. Combining a sample-barcoded 5' primer with a J-beta primer mix, a second PCR ran for roughly 7 to 11 cycles. MiXCR, applied by TCRdb to the 5' RACE reads, yields one record per CDR3 protein. Of approximately 2,000,000 distinct CDR3 sequences listed, about two fifths are singletons. Sequenced material: blood. The receptors come from a human donor in good health.

The chain recombines TRBV7-8 with TRBJ2-1, with TRBD1 identical over 7 bases. The germline CDR1 and CDR2 sequences are SGHVS and FQNEAQ. This CDR3 has 16 residues. J was trimmed by 4 bases and V by 2 bases; bases with no gene match: 8. The CDR3 DNA follows: TGTGCCAGCAGCTTATTATCCGGCAGGGGGTACAATGAGCAGTTCTTC. Its protein product is CASSLLSGRGYNEQFF.

The table lists this clonotype with a few counts. The J gene is TRBJ2-7, the V gene TRBV6-5, with D hard to call. V was trimmed by 2 bases and J by 4 bases, leaving 9 bases between them. The CDR3 is made up of 13 amino acids. Germline V lookup: CDR1 MNHEY, CDR2 SVGAGI. For the CDR3, the DNA is TGTGCCAGCAGTTACGACATTGCTTACGAGCAGTACTTC. This encodes CASSYDIAYEQYF.

V usage is TRBV10-3 and J usage is TRBJ1-2; 8 positions agree with TRBD1. The J segment lost 3 bases and the V segment lost 0 bases, leaving 6 bases of the junction unmatched. The CDR3 has 16 amino acids. The germline gives CDR1 ENHRY, CDR2 SYGVKD. The CDR3 DNA reads as TGTGCCATCAGTGAGTCGAAGGACAGGGTATACTATGGCTACACCTTC. Amino acid sequence: CAISESKDRVYYGYTF.

The chain recombines TRBV12-3 or TRBV12-4 with TRBJ2-1, with TRBD2 matching over 7 bases. The length of the CDR3 is 15 residues. V trimming: 5 bases; J trimming: 5 bases; junction bases outside the gene matches: 9. The CDR3 is CASSLTSVHHNEQFF. The CDR3 region has the DNA TGTGCCAGCAGTCTCACTAGCGTTCATCACAATGAGCAGTTCTTC.

This clonotype was seen a few times. This rearrangement joins TRBV10-3 to TRBJ2-5; D is ambiguous. The germline V and J ends were trimmed by 0 bases and 1 base, with 6 bases remaining between them. Looked up from germline, CDR1 is ENHRY and CDR2 is SYGVKD. The CDR3 has 14 amino acids. The CDR3 spells CAISESPSQETQYF. The CDR3 coding sequence is TGTGCCATCAGTGAGTCGCCCAGCCAAGAGACCCAGTACTTC.

The chain couples TRBV7-8 to TRBJ1-3; no clear D. The CDR3 runs to 16 residues. The germline gives CDR1 SGHVS, CDR2 FQNEAQ. With 0 bases removed from V and 4 bases from J, the gap between germline ends came to 13 bases. CDR3 sequence reads: CASSLAHRSSGNTIYF. CDR3 sequence (DNA): TGTGCCAGCAGCTTAGCTCATCGTAGCAGCGGAAACACCATATATTTT.

This chain connects TRBV25-1 to TRBJ1-2; 10 nucleotides line up with TRBD1. There are 13 residues in the CDR3. The V segment lost 8 bases and the J segment 8 bases; nucleotides outside the gene matches: 8. Germline assignment: CDR1 MGHDK and CDR2 SYGVNS. CDR3 protein: CASGGTGERGYTF. In nucleotides, the CDR3 is TGTGCCAGCGGCGGGACAGGGGAGCGGGGCTACACCTTC.

As regards this clonotype: One end of the junction does not line up with germline, which may come from a read error. The chain combines TRBV4-1 with TRBJ2-3; D unresolved. This CDR3 has 12 amino acids. Germline assignment: CDR1 MGHRA and CDR2 YSYEKL. CDR3 sequence reads: CTSSQERDTQYF. In nucleotides, the CDR3 is TGCACCAGCAGCCAAGAGAGAGATACGCAGTATTTT.

This chain joins TRBV7-8 and TRBJ2-1; D remains ambiguous. This CDR3 has 15 amino acids. Germline values: CDR1 SGHVS, CDR2 FQNEAQ. V gave up 2 bases and J gave up 4 bases, with 12 bases separating them. The CDR3 is CASSLSRYQYNEQFF. In DNA, the CDR3 is TGTGCCAGCAGCTTATCCCGATATCAGTACAATGAGCAGTTCTTC.

This clonotype was observed a handful of times. The chain has TRBV5-1 and TRBJ2-1; 8 nucleotides line up with TRBD2. The germline gives CDR1 SGHRS, CDR2 YFSETQ. With V trimmed by 4 bases and J by 10 bases, 10 bases remained unmatched. The CDR3 contains 14 residues. This CDR3 reads CASSGRGAAEEQFF. Here the CDR3 DNA reads TGCGCCAGCAGCGGGCGGGGGGCCGCAGAGGAGCAGTTCTTC.

This clonotype appeared a few times. Here the CDR3 reads CASSYHRPETDGYTF. For the CDR3, the DNA is TGTGCCAGCAGTTACCATCGACCTGAAACTGATGGCTACACCTTC. The chain combines TRBV6-5 with TRBJ1-2; D ambiguous. Trimming left V 2 bases short and J 6 bases short, with 16 bases between. The CDR3 consists of 15 residues. Germline-derived CDR1 and CDR2 are MNHEY and SVGAGI.

This clonotype occurred a few times. The chain recombines TRBV4-2 with TRBJ2-1; D might be TRBD2 (5 bases). The CDR3 spans 14 residues. V dropped 2 bases and J dropped 0 bases, with 5 bases sitting between them. CDR1 and CDR2 from the germline V gene are LGHNA and YNFKEQ. CDR3 loop: CASSQSGSYNEQFF. The CDR3 bases are TGTGCCAGCAGCCAAAGCGGCTCCTACAATGAGCAGTTCTTC.

This sequence joins TRBV20-1 and TRBJ1-2; D may be TRBD1 (6 bases). The CDR3 is made up of 11 amino acids. Per germline, CDR1 DFQATT and CDR2 SNEGSKA (reference sequence). Trimming pared 6 bases from V and 8 bases from J, leaving 13 bases between. CDR3 protein: CSAPDRSGYTF. The CDR3 bases are TGCAGTGCCCCCGACAGGTCGGGCTACACCTTC.

As concerns this clonotype: The junction and the germline gene differ at one end; a read error may be behind it. This rearrangement joins TRBV12-3 or TRBV12-4 to TRBJ2-7; a weak D match, TRBD2 (6 bases). The CDR3 has 14 residues. CDR3 bases: TGTGCCGGCAGTCTGACTAGGTTCTCCTACGAGCAGTACTTC. This translates into CAGSLTRFSYEQYF.

This clonotype was recorded many times. The chain carries TRBV7-3 and TRBJ2-1; TRBD2 might be the D (6 bases). Germline V gives CDR1 SGHTA, CDR2 FQGTGA. The CDR3 is 13 amino acids. V dropped 3 bases and J dropped 10 bases, with 13 bases sitting between them. This CDR3 is CASSLGGHSEQFF. The DNA of the CDR3 is TGTGCCAGCAGCTTGGGGGGTCATTCGGAGCAGTTCTTC. Combining the CDR3 with reference TRBV7-3 and TRBJ2-1 gives the whole variable domain GAGVSQTPSNKVTEKGKYVELRCDPISGHTALYWYRQSLGQGPEFLIYFQGTGAADDSGLPNDRFFAVRPEGSVSTLKIQRTERGDSAVYLCASSLGGHSEQFFGPGTRLTVL.

The rearrangement links TRBV6-5 to TRBJ2-4, with 7 bases fitting TRBD2. From germline, CDR1 is MNHEY and CDR2 SVGAGI. The CDR3 runs to 15 residues. With V trimmed by 2 bases and J by 13 bases, 14 bases remained unmatched. CDR3 in amino acids: CASSYERGWYNEQYF. The CDR3 DNA reads TGTGCCAGCAGTTACGAGCGGGGCTGGTACAATGAGCAGTACTTC.

The V gene is TRBV21-1, the J gene TRBJ2-5; the D call in the table, TRBD2, was not verified against the DNA. TRBV21-1 is tagged as a pseudogene. The CDR3 extends over 16 amino acids. The CDR3 reads CASAREDSLKQETQYF. Here the CDR3 DNA reads TGTGCCAGCGCGCGGGAGGACAGCCTAAAACAAGAGACCCAGTACTTC.